One sample yielded the 18 T cell receptor beta chains listed below, sequenced in a study of blood T cell repertoires in COVID-19. This table comes from immunoSEQ multiplex PCR, and its TCRdb copy is limited to in-frame clones, with some not included. The sample yields over 120,000 clones, 87% seen once. Sequenced sample: PBMCs or T cells enriched from blood (not recorded which). Receptors were obtained from a man in his fifties or sixties who had recovered from COVID-19.

The chain carries TRBV5-1 and TRBJ2-3; 10 bases fit TRBD1. The CDR3 has 16 residues. Germline assignment: CDR1 SGHRS and CDR2 YFSETQ. The V and J ends lost 7 bases and 2 bases, in that order; junction bases with no gene match: 10. As DNA, the CDR3 is TGCGCCAGCGGACAAACCGGGACAGGGGCCACAGATACGCAGTATTTT. This translates into CASGQTGTGATDTQYF.

CDR3 amino acids: CASSPPLGTQYF. CDR3 sequence (DNA): TGTGCCAGCAGCCCTCCCCTAGGGACCCAGTACTTC. This rearrangement joins TRBV9 to TRBJ2-5; D uncertain. The CDR3 sequence is 12 residues long. Trimming cost V 4 bases and J 7 bases, with 11 bases left between them. Germline values: CDR1 SGDLS, CDR2 YYNGEE.

The rearrangement joins TRBV4-1 to TRBJ2-5, with D uncertain. The CDR3 sequence is 14 residues long. The V end was cut by 4 bases, the J end by 5 bases, with 14 bases between. Germline V lookup: CDR1 MGHRA, CDR2 YSYEKL. CDR3 amino acids: CASSLQDGLETQYF. The CDR3 coding sequence is TGCGCCAGCAGCCTCCAAGACGGGTTGGAGACCCAGTACTTC.

This clone showed up just once. This chain uses TRBV27 with TRBJ1-2; 7 nucleotides match TRBD1. The J segment lost 6 bases and the V segment lost 5 bases, leaving 15 bases of the junction unmatched. Germline lookup yields CDR1 MNHEY and CDR2 SMNVEV (reference sequence). There are 16 residues in the CDR3. CDR3 loop: CASSPLDRTRQNGYTF. Here the CDR3 DNA reads TGTGCCAGCAGTCCCTTGGACAGGACGAGGCAAAATGGCTACACCTTC.

The count of this clone is one. This chain links TRBV7-3 with TRBJ2-1; D not certain. Trimming pared 5 bases from V and 8 bases from J, leaving 10 bases between. The germline CDR1 and CDR2 sequences are SGHTA and FQGTGA. CDR3 length: 12 amino acids. For the CDR3, the DNA is TGTGCCAGCAGCCCCAACAGATATGAGCAGTTCTTC. It translates to CASSPNRYEQFF.

V usage is TRBV19 and J usage is TRBJ2-2, with TRBD1 identical over 8 bases. The CDR3 has 14 residues. The germline gives CDR1 LNHDA, CDR2 SQIVND (reference sequence). The J segment lost 6 bases and the V segment lost 5 bases, leaving 5 bases of the junction unmatched. The CDR3: CASSHDRGPGELFF. CDR3 sequence (DNA): TGTGCCAGTAGTCACGACAGGGGTCCCGGGGAGCTGTTTTTT.

The rearrangement joins TRBV28 to TRBJ2-5, with D possibly matching TRBD2 (5 bases). CDR1 and CDR2 (germline): MDHEN, SYDVKM. The length of the CDR3 is 14 residues. With 1 base removed from V and 5 bases from J, the gap between germline ends came to 11 bases. The CDR3 loop reads CASSLSGYGETQYF. CDR3 nucleotides: TGTGCCAGCAGTTTATCGGGGTATGGGGAGACCCAGTACTTC.

The chain recombines TRBV19 with TRBJ2-7; tentative D call: TRBD1 (5 bases). Trimming took off 5 bases at V and 3 bases at J, with 11 bases between the two ends. Germline V CDR1 and CDR2: LNHDA, SQIVND (reference sequence). This CDR3 is 13 amino acids long. CDR3 protein: CASSPRGLYEQYF. CDR3 nucleotides: TGTGCCAGTAGTCCAAGGGGCCTCTACGAGCAGTACTTC.

The gene calls are TRBV11-2 and TRBJ2-7, with D possibly TRBD1 on 6 matching bases. The CDR3 is 13 amino acids. Trimming took off 5 bases at V and 2 bases at J, with 10 bases between the two ends. The germline V gene has CDR1 SGHAT and CDR2 FQNNGV. CDR3 loop: CASSRDITYEQYF. The CDR3 coding sequence is TGTGCCAGCAGCCGGGACATTACCTACGAGCAGTACTTC. Complete variable domain (other parts from reference TRBV11-2 and TRBJ2-7): EAGVAQSPRYKIIEKRQSVAFWCNPISGHATLYWYQQILGQGPKLLIQFQNNGVVDDSQLPKDRFSAERLKGVDSTLKIQPAKLEDSAVYLCASSRDITYEQYFGPGTRLTVT.

The V and J genes are TRBV12-5 and TRBJ2-3, with D maybe TRBD2 (5 bases). V lost 5 bases and J lost 1, with 10 bases in between. The CDR3 loop spans 14 amino acids. The germline gives CDR1 LGHNT, CDR2 FRNRAP. CDR3 nucleotide sequence: TGTGCTAGTGGTCTCCGGGATCGCACAGATACGCAGTATTTT. This sequence encodes CASGLRDRTDTQYF.

The gene calls are TRBV5-1 and TRBJ1-1; no definite D call. Trimming left V 4 bases short and J 1 base short, with 8 bases between. Germline CDR1 and CDR2: SGHRS and YFSETQ. The CDR3 spans 13 residues. The CDR3 DNA sequence: TGCGCCAGCAGCCCTTTCTCGAACACTGAAGCTTTCTTT. Translation gives CASSPFSNTEAFF. Filled out from reference TRBV5-1 and TRBJ1-1, the complete variable domain reads KAGVTQTPRYLIKTRGQQVTLSCSPISGHRSVSWYQQTPGQGLQFLFEYFSETQRNKGNFPGRFSGRQFSNSRSEMNVSTLELGDSALYLCASSPFSNTEAFFGQGTRLTVV.

The chain combines TRBV4-2 with TRBJ1-5; D unresolved. The CDR3 loop spans 13 amino acids. Germline-derived CDR1 and CDR2 are LGHNA and YNFKEQ. The V end was cut by 2 bases, the J end by 4 bases, with 6 bases between. In nucleotides, the CDR3 is TGTGCCAGCAGCCAATTCTCGAATCAGCCCCAGCATTTT. It is translated as CASSQFSNQPQHF.

The CDR3: CASGGQANTGELFF. As DNA, the CDR3 is TGCGCCAGCGGGGGACAGGCGAACACCGGGGAGCTGTTTTTT. The chain employs TRBV4-1 and TRBJ2-2; 8 nucleotides match TRBD1. Germline V gene sequence: CDR1 MGHRA, CDR2 YSYEKL. CDR3 size: 14 residues. Unmatched junction bases numbered 2, after V lost 8 bases and J lost 0 bases.

The chain uses TRBV4-1 and TRBJ2-3; 8 positions agree with TRBD2. Germline values: CDR1 MGHRA, CDR2 YSYEKL. After removal of 4 bases from V and 3 bases from J, the junction contained 15 bases not matched to a gene. The CDR3 covers 18 residues. CDR3 nucleotides: TGCGCCAGCAGCCTTCGGGCGTCGCGGGGGGATGGGACAGATACGCAGTATTTT. Translating gives CASSLRASRGDGTDTQYF.

The chain recombines TRBV30 with TRBJ1-1; 8 bases fit TRBD1. The J segment lost 3 bases and the V segment lost 3 bases, leaving 3 bases of the junction unmatched. Germline lookup yields CDR1 GTSNPN and CDR2 SVGIG (reference sequence). This CDR3 has 13 amino acids. For the CDR3, the DNA is TGTGCCTGGAGAAACAGGGGGGACACTGAAGCTTTCTTT. Amino acid sequence: CAWRNRGDTEAFF.

J is TRBJ1-5 and V is TRBV19; 11 bases agree with TRBD1. The CDR3 runs to 14 residues. Germline V gene sequence: CDR1 LNHDA, CDR2 SQIVND (reference sequence). V was clipped by 6 bases and J by 5 bases; unmatched bases: 3. In DNA form, the CDR3 reads TGTGCCAGTAGGACGGGACAGGGGGATCAGCCCCAGCATTTT. It is translated as CASRTGQGDQPQHF.

The gene calls are TRBV6-5 and TRBJ1-1; no clear D gene. The CDR3 loop spans 15 amino acids. Trimming pared 6 bases from V and 2 bases from J, leaving 16 bases between. CDR1 is MNHEY, CDR2 SVGAGI, per germline. The CDR3 bases are TGTGCCAGCAGCCGAAACCGGGATATCAACACTGAAGCTTTCTTT. Its protein product is CASSRNRDINTEAFF.

This clone has just one count. V usage is TRBV13 and J usage is TRBJ1-6, with D uncertain. The ends were cut back, 4 bases at V and 0 bases at J, with 4 bases in the middle. From germline, CDR1 is PRHDT and CDR2 FYEKMQ (reference sequence). This CDR3 is built from 14 residues. In nucleotides, the CDR3 is TGTGCCAGCAGCTCTCGCTCCTATAATTCACCCCTCCACTTT. Translation: CASSSRSYNSPLHF.